This is a list of T cell receptor beta chains from one sample in a study of blood T cell repertoires in COVID-19. Libraries were prepared by immunoSEQ multiplex PCR; TCRdb keeps only in-frame clonotypes and omits some of them. The table lists about 80,000 clones, roughly 91% of them singletons. The sequencing sample was made of peripheral blood. Every receptor here comes from a woman aged 50 to 65 in a cohort sampled during active COVID-19. The CDR3 runs from the conserved cysteine through the conserved F or W. D genes are given only for firm matches. The size entry is marked missing in some rows and otherwise reads once, few, many or a size class.

j_gene | d_gene | len | abundance | v_gene | CDR3aa | CDR3nt
TRBJ2-1 | TRBD1 | 13 | once | TRBV12-3/TRBV12-4 | CASSIGTGTGQFF | TGTGCCAGCAGTATTGGGACCGGGACAGGGCAATTCTTC
TRBJ1-3 | NA | 14 | once | TRBV3-1/TRBV3-2 | CASSGGVPGNTIYF | TGTGCCAGCAGCGGAGGGGTCCCTGGAAACACCATATATTTT
TRBJ2-7 | TRBD2 | 14 | NA | TRBV9 | CASSVEFGGSEQYF | TGTGCCAGCAGCGTAGAGTTCGGGGGGAGCGAGCAGTACTTC
TRBJ2-7 | TRBD1 | 14 | NA | TRBV5-1 | CASSLGQGAYEQYF | TGCGCCAGCAGCCTGGGACAGGGTGCCTACGAGCAGTACTTC
TRBJ1-1 | TRBD1 | 15 | NA | TRBV4-1 | CASSQTGSINTEAFF | TGCGCCAGCAGCCAGACAGGGTCGATAAACACTGAAGCTTTCTTT
TRBJ1-2 | NA | 13 | once | TRBV6-2/TRBV6-3 | CASSYATRDGYTF | TGTGCCAGCAGTTACGCTACTCGGGATGGCTACACCTTC
TRBJ2-2 | NA | 14 | NA | TRBV12-5 | CASGQGRSTGELFF | TGTGCTAGTGGACAGGGACGAAGCACCGGGGAGCTGTTTTTT
TRBJ1-2 | NA | 13 | NA | TRBV7-9 | CASSLAGSYGYTF | TGTGCCAGCAGCTTGGCAGGGTCCTATGGCTACACCTTC
TRBJ1-5 | TRBD1 | 16 | NA | TRBV6-2/TRBV6-3 | CASSPTGVPGDQPQHF | TGTGCCAGCAGCCCTACAGGGGTTCCGGGGGATCAGCCCCAGCATTTT
TRBJ2-5 | NA | 14 | once | TRBV5-1 | CASSLAGAQETQYF | TGCGCCAGCAGCTTGGCAGGGGCCCAAGAGACCCAGTACTTC
TRBJ1-2 | NA | 13 | NA | TRBV14 | CASSQGTFYGYTF | TGTGCCAGCAGCCAAGGGACTTTTTATGGCTACACCTTC
TRBJ1-2 | TRBD1 | 14 | NA | TRBV7-9 | CASSLQTGNYGYTF | TGTGCCAGCAGCCTACAGACAGGGAACTATGGCTACACCTTC
TRBJ2-7 | TRBD1 | 16 | NA | TRBV4-1 | CASSQNRGEPVYEQYF | TGCGCCAGCAGCCAGAACAGGGGAGAGCCTGTATACGAGCAGTACTTC
TRBJ2-1 | TRBD2 | 16 | NA | TRBV12-5 | CASGLGSGGDLDEQFF | TGTGCTAGTGGTTTGGGTAGCGGGGGGGACCTCGATGAGCAGTTCTTC
TRBJ1-3 | NA | 14 | NA | TRBV19 | CASNNRGSGNTIYF | TGTGCCAGTAATAACCGGGGCTCTGGAAACACCATATATTTT
TRBJ2-7 | NA | 13 | NA | TRBV11-3 | CASSPPGVHEQYF | TGTGCCAGCAGCCCCCCGGGAGTCCACGAGCAGTACTTC
TRBJ2-3 | TRBD2 | 16 | NA | TRBV10-1 | CASSQGLAGTTDTQYF | TGCGCCAGCAGCCAGGGACTAGCGGGGACCACAGATACGCAGTATTTT
TRBJ1-5 | NA | 15 | NA | TRBV5-8 | CASSAGFYSNQPQHF | TGTGCCAGCAGCGCGGGATTTTATAGCAATCAGCCCCAGCATTTT
TRBJ2-5 | TRBD1 | 17 | NA | TRBV4-1 | CASSQDGRMGQRETQYF | TGCGCCAGCAGCCAAGATGGGCGAATGGGACAGAGAGAGACCCAGTACTTC
TRBJ1-2 | TRBD1 | 12 | NA | TRBV12-3/TRBV12-4 | CASRGQGYGYTF | TGTGCCAGCAGGGGACAGGGATATGGCTACACCTTC
TRBJ2-1 | NA | 11 | NA | TRBV6-5 | CASNPSHEQFF | TGTGCCAGCAACCCTAGCCATGAGCAGTTCTTC
TRBJ1-1 | TRBD1 | 15 | NA | TRBV18 | CASSPGTGANTEAFF | TGTGCCAGCTCACCGGGGACAGGGGCGAACACTGAAGCTTTCTTT
TRBJ2-2 | NA | 13 | NA | TRBV7-3 | CASSLSSTGELFF | TGTGCCAGCAGCTTAAGCAGCACCGGGGAGCTGTTTTTT
TRBJ2-3 | TRBD1 | 16 | NA | TRBV3-1/TRBV3-2 | CASSRNQGVGADTQYF | TGTGCCAGCAGCCGAAACCAGGGGGTGGGGGCAGATACGCAGTATTTT
TRBJ2-1 | TRBD1 | 14 | NA | TRBV19 | CASSIEGRGNEQFF | TGTGCCAGTAGTATAGAAGGCAGGGGGAATGAGCAGTTCTTC
TRBJ2-7 | TRBD1 | 14 | few | TRBV20-1 | CSASRQGLSYEQYF | TGCAGTGCTAGTAGACAGGGGTTATCCTACGAGCAGTACTTC
TRBJ1-2 | TRBD1 | 14 | NA | TRBV3-1/TRBV3-2 | CASSREQGLSGYTF | TGTGCCAGCAGCCGCGAACAGGGGTTGAGTGGCTACACCTTC
TRBJ2-1 | NA | 12 | NA | TRBV28 | CASSSPLLEQFF | TGTGCCAGCAGTTCGCCACTATTAGAGCAGTTCTTC
TRBJ2-3 | TRBD2 | 18 | NA | TRBV5-4 | CASKPGTSGGTSTDTQYF | TGTGCCAGCAAACCCGGGACTAGCGGGGGGACCAGCACAGATACGCAGTATTTT
TRBJ1-2 | TRBD1 | 16 | NA | TRBV3-1/TRBV3-2 | CASSQQDRHLNYGYTF | TGTGCCAGCAGCCAACAGGACAGGCATCTTAACTATGGCTACACCTTC